This TCR beta chain stems from a study of blood T cell repertoires in COVID-19. Germline V gene lookup returns CDR1 SGHVS and CDR2 FQNEAQ. The V end was cut by 1 base, the J end by 0 bases, with 7 bases between. The CDR3 runs 14 residues. As originally analysed: By means of reference gene primer amplification, nucleated cell counts were estimated. The assay was immunoSEQ multiplex PCR, and TCRdb's table has in-frame clones only and misses some. V, J and clone size reflect that table, while D and trimming were determined from the DNA. The sample records roughly 280,000 clones, 80% to 90% being singletons.

The rearrangement uses TRBV7-8 and TRBJ2-7; D perhaps matches TRBD2 (5 bases). Material for sequencing was peripheral blood. The sequence was obtained from a woman in her sixties or seventies with acute or convalescent COVID-19. In nucleotides, the CDR3 is TGTGCCAGCAGCTTAGTTCGGGGCTCCTACGAGCAGTACTTC. Translation gives CASSLVRGSYEQYF. Using reference TRBV7-8 and TRBJ2-7 for the parts outside the CDR3, the full variable domain is GAGVSQSPRYKVAKRGQDVALRCDPISGHVSLFWYQQALGQGPEFLTYFQNEAQLDKSGLPSDRFFAERPEGSVSTLKIQRTQQEDSAVYLCASSLVRGSYEQYFGPGTRLTVT.